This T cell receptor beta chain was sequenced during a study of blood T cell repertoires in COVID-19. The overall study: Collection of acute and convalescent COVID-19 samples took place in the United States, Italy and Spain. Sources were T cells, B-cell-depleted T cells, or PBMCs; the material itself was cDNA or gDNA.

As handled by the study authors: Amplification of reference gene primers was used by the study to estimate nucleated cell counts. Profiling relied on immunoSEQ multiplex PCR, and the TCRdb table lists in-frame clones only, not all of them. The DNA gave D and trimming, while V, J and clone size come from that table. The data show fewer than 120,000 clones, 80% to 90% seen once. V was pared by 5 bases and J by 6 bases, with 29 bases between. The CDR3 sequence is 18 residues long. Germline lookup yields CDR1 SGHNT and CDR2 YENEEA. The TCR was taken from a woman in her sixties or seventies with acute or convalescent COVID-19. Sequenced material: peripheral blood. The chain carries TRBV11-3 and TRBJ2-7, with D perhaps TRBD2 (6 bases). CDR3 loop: CASSPEDRNTRGWSEQYF. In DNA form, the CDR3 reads TGTGCCAGCAGCCCCGAGGACCGGAACACCCGGGGGTGGTCCGAGCAGTACTTC.